The 23 T cell receptor beta chains presented below share a single source sample, sequenced in a study of CD8 T cells in ankylosing spondylitis. Overall study results and limits: Ankylosing spondylitis blood appeared to be characterized by a TCR beta motif of about eight highly homologous variants.

These receptors are not linked to any known antigen. TCRdb re-derived calls from the 5' RACE reads in MiXCR, one entry per CDR3 protein. The table lists 450,000 to 550,000 distinct CDR3 sequences, about 5.7% of them singletons. Sequenced material: blood, either unsorted or a sorted T cell fraction (not recorded which). The receptors were sampled from a male donor with ankylosing spondylitis.

This clonotype came up many times. The chain links TRBV7-2 to TRBJ2-6; D is uncertain. CDR3 length: 16 residues. The V and J ends lost 3 bases and 1 base respectively, with 10 bases between them. Germline V gives CDR1 SGHTA, CDR2 FQGNSA. This chain's CDR3 is CASSFQFGSGANVLTF. CDR3 DNA sequence: TGTGCCAGCAGCTTTCAGTTCGGATCTGGGGCCAACGTCCTGACTTTC.

A remark on this clonotype: Being one base from a much bigger clone, this may be a read error. The chain carries TRBV7-2 and TRBJ2-1, with TRBD2 matching over 11 bases. J gave up 8 bases and V 0 bases, and 9 bases lay outside the gene matches. Looked up from germline, CDR1 is SGHTA and CDR2 is FQGNSA. This CDR3 comprises 17 residues. The CDR3 here is CASSLAPGLADYDEQFF. Here the CDR3 DNA reads TGTGCCAGCAGCTTAGCGCCGGGACTAGCGGATTACGATGAGCAGTTCTTC. The full variable domain, in which reference TRBV7-2 and TRBJ2-1 provide the parts outside the CDR3, is GAGVSQSPSNKVTEKGKDVELRCDPISGHTALYWYRQSLGQGLEFLIYFQGNSAPDKSGLPSDRFSAERTGGSVSTLTIQRTQQEDSAVYLCASSLAPGLADYDEQFFGPGTRLTVL.

This clonotype was counted ten times or more. The chain uses TRBV6-5 and TRBJ2-1, with 7 bases lining up with TRBD2. The length of the CDR3 is 14 residues. The germline V gene has CDR1 MNHEY and CDR2 SVGAGI. V lost 2 bases and J lost 9; bases outside the gene matches: 7. The CDR3 sequence is CASSYGGRVSEQFF. The DNA of the CDR3 is TGTGCCAGCAGTTACGGTGGGAGGGTGAGTGAGCAGTTCTTC.

There are many counts of this clonotype. The CDR3 region is CASSLAPSNYGYTF. For the CDR3, the DNA is TGTGCCAGCAGCTTGGCTCCGTCTAACTATGGCTACACCTTC. This chain uses TRBV7-9 with TRBJ1-2; no clear D gene. Trimming took 3 bases from V and 0 from J, leaving 8 bases between them. This CDR3 is built from 14 residues. Germline assignment: CDR1 SEHNR and CDR2 FQNEAQ (reference sequence). Variable domain in full (rest from reference TRBV7-9 and TRBJ1-2): DTGVSQNPRHKITKRGQNVTFRCDPISEHNRLYWYRQTLGQGPEFLTYFQNEAQLEKSRLLSDRFSAERPKGSFSTLEIQRTEQGDSAMYLCASSLAPSNYGYTFGSGTRLTVV.

This clonotype was counted at least ten times. This rearrangement joins TRBV5-6 to TRBJ2-3; possibly TRBD2 for D (6 bases). The germline V gene encodes CDR1 SGHDT and CDR2 YYEEEE. Trimming pared 4 bases from V and 0 bases from J, leaving 12 bases between. The length of the CDR3 is 15 residues. The CDR3 DNA sequence: TGTGCCAGCAGCATACCGGGACTGAGCACAGATACGCAGTATTTT. Translating it yields CASSIPGLSTDTQYF.

CDR3 protein: CASRDLGTRLYNEQFF. The CDR3 nucleotides read TGTGCCAGTAGGGATCTAGGGACTCGCCTCTACAATGAGCAGTTCTTC. The chain has TRBV19 and TRBJ2-1, with D possibly matching TRBD2 (6 bases). V was cut by 6 bases and J by 3 bases, with 18 bases left in between. CDR1 is LNHDA and CDR2 is SQIVND in the germline V gene (reference sequence). The CDR3 spans 16 residues.

V is TRBV29-1 and J is TRBJ2-7, with 7 positions matching TRBD2. Germline-derived CDR1 and CDR2 are SQVTM and ANQGSEA. The CDR3 consists of 11 residues. V was pared by 4 bases and J by 7 bases, with 4 bases of the junction left unmatched. The CDR3 protein is CSVGMGGEQYF. The CDR3 nucleotides are TGCAGCGTTGGAATGGGAGGGGAGCAGTACTTC.

This clonotype has ten or more counts. The V gene is TRBV9, the J gene TRBJ2-3; D may be TRBD1 or TRBD2 (6 bases each). Germline V gene lookup returns CDR1 SGDLS and CDR2 YYNGEE. The CDR3 length is 14 residues. V lost 3 bases, J lost 1 base, and 9 bases lay in between. CDR3 sequence reads: CASSGGAGTDTQYF. The CDR3 DNA follows: TGTGCCAGCAGCGGGGGGGCCGGCACAGATACGCAGTATTTT.

This clonotype has at least ten counts. This chain's CDR3 is CSFVGNEQFF. CDR3 coding DNA: TGCAGCTTCGTCGGCAATGAGCAGTTCTTC. This sequence joins TRBV20-1 and TRBJ2-1, with no clear D. The CDR3 runs 10 residues. Germline lookup yields CDR1 DFQATT and CDR2 SNEGSKA (reference sequence).

For this clonotype: A much bigger clone sits one base away, suggesting this may be a read error. This rearrangement joins TRBV7-2 to TRBJ2-2; D unclear. CDR1 and CDR2 (germline): SGHTA, FQGNSA. CDR3 length equals 13 residues. V lost 5 bases and J 7 bases, leaving 11 bases between the germline ends. DNA for the CDR3: TGTGCCAGCAGCCAGCGAAAGAACGGGGAGCTGTTTTTT. It encodes CASSQRKNGELFF.

This clonotype was detected many times. The V call is TRBV20-1, the J call TRBJ2-3, with TRBD1 matching over 9 bases. The V and J ends lost 6 bases and 4 bases, in that order; junction bases with no gene match: 8. The CDR3 spans 14 residues. CDR1 and CDR2 (germline): DFQATT, SNEGSKA (reference sequence). This chain's CDR3 is CSATRTGAADTQYF. As DNA, the CDR3 is TGCAGTGCCACCCGGACAGGGGCCGCAGATACGCAGTATTTT.

This clonotype has ten or more counts. This chain uses TRBV5-1 with TRBJ2-1; D possibly corresponds to TRBD2 (6 bases). The V end was cut by 3 bases, the J end by 7 bases, with 20 bases between. The CDR3 runs to 16 residues. Per the germline V gene, CDR1 is SGHRS and CDR2 is YFSETQ. CDR3 sequence reads: CASSSPGLARGNEQFF. The CDR3 DNA follows: TGCGCCAGCAGCTCCCCGGGACTGGCTCGAGGGAATGAGCAGTTCTTC.

At least ten counts were recorded for this clonotype. The rearrangement links TRBV20-1 to TRBJ2-3; tentatively, D is TRBD1 (7 bases). Trimming took off 7 bases at V and 4 bases at J, with 18 bases between the two ends. Germline CDR1 is DFQATT and CDR2 is SNEGSKA (reference sequence). The length of the CDR3 is 14 residues. Here the CDR3 reads CSGGGGQFADTQYF. The DNA of the CDR3 is TGCAGTGGAGGAGGGGGACAGTTTGCAGATACGCAGTATTTT.

The chain has TRBV12-3 or TRBV12-4 and TRBJ2-1; 8 bases are a match to TRBD2. V lost 5 bases and J lost 15; bases outside the gene matches: 6. The CDR3 length is 11 residues. In nucleotides, the CDR3 is TGTGCCAGCAGTCAGCGGGAGTATCCGTTCTTC. Amino acid sequence: CASSQREYPFF.

The chain links TRBV4-3 to TRBJ2-4, with TRBD2 as a possible D gene (5 bases). The germline CDR1 and CDR2 sequences are LGHNA and YSLEER. V dropped 0 bases and J dropped 0 bases, with 12 bases sitting between them. There are 17 residues in the CDR3. The CDR3 region is CASSQDSAGLAKNIQYF. The DNA for the CDR3 is TGCGCCAGCAGCCAAGACAGCGCTGGACTAGCCAAAAACATTCAGTACTTC.

This clonotype was seen repeatedly, ten times or more. The chain is built from TRBV9 and TRBJ2-3, with a tentative D call TRBD2 (5 bases). V was shortened by 0 bases and J by 9 bases, with 8 bases between the two germline ends. The CDR3 runs to 12 residues. The V gene's germline CDR1 is SGDLS and CDR2 YYNGEE. In nucleotides, the CDR3 is TGTGCCAGCAGCGTAGGAGAGGGAACGCAGTATTTT. Encoded protein: CASSVGEGTQYF. Full variable domain (remainder filled in from reference TRBV9 and TRBJ2-3): DSGVTQTPKHLITATGQRVTLRCSPRSGDLSVYWYQQSLDQGLQFLIQYYNGEERAKGNILERFSAQQFPDLHSELNLSSLELGDSALYFCASSVGEGTQYFGPGTRLTVL.

This clonotype was counted ten times or more. CDR3 coding DNA: TGTGCCAGCAGCTCGCAGCAGGGGGCCTATGAGCAGTTCTTC. This codes for CASSSQQGAYEQFF. V gene TRBV7-2 combines with J gene TRBJ2-1; 8 bases agree with TRBD1. The V segment lost 4 bases and the J segment 8 bases; nucleotides outside the gene matches: 7. This CDR3 spans 14 amino acids. Germline loops: CDR1 SGHTA, CDR2 FQGNSA. The full variable domain, with the rest looked up from reference TRBV7-2 and TRBJ2-1, is GAGVSQSPSNKVTEKGKDVELRCDPISGHTALYWYRQSLGQGLEFLIYFQGNSAPDKSGLPSDRFSAERTGGSVSTLTIQRTQQEDSAVYLCASSSQQGAYEQFFGPGTRLTVL.

There are many counts of this clonotype. The V gene is TRBV11-2, the J gene TRBJ1-1; D unclear. There are 15 residues in the CDR3. V was trimmed by 0 bases and J by 0 bases, leaving 8 bases between them. The germline V gene encodes CDR1 SGHAT and CDR2 FQNNGV. CDR3 residues: CASSLEILMNTEAFF. The CDR3 region has the DNA TGTGCCAGCAGCTTAGAAATCCTCATGAACACTGAAGCTTTCTTT.

This clonotype was found many times. The V gene is TRBV12-3 or TRBV12-4, the J gene TRBJ2-1, with 9 bases lining up with TRBD2. V trimming: 6 bases; J trimming: 15 bases; junction bases outside the gene matches: 15. The CDR3 consists of 14 residues. CDR3 coding DNA: TGTGCCAGCAGCCCTAGCGGGAAGCCCGGAGCGGCGTTCTTC. Amino acids: CASSPSGKPGAAFF.

In this sample, this clonotype turned up many times. The chain combines TRBV7-2 with TRBJ1-2; TRBD1 aligns across 9 bases. J gave up 4 bases and V 5 bases, and 5 bases lay outside the gene matches. Per the germline V gene, CDR1 is SGHTA and CDR2 is FQGNSA. This CDR3 spans 14 amino acids. CDR3 sequence: CASSPGQGVYGYTF. For the CDR3, the DNA is TGTGCCAGCAGCCCGGGACAGGGAGTCTATGGCTACACCTTC.

The sample holds many counts of this clonotype. The V gene is TRBV20-1, the J gene TRBJ2-5, with D hard to call. In germline, CDR1 is DFQATT, CDR2 SNEGSKA (reference sequence). The CDR3 totals 12 residues. The ends were cut back, 3 bases at V and 3 bases at J, with 8 bases in the middle. The CDR3 here is CSASVAEETQYF. Written as DNA, the CDR3 is TGCAGTGCTAGTGTGGCAGAAGAGACCCAGTACTTC.

This clonotype was counted many times. The chain is built from TRBV15 and TRBJ2-2; D may correspond to TRBD1 or TRBD2 (5 bases each). V was trimmed by 3 bases and J by 5 bases, leaving 16 bases between them. Germline-derived CDR1 and CDR2 are LNHNV and YYDKDF (reference sequence). The CDR3 contains 16 residues. This CDR3 reads CATSRPPGRSTGELFF. The CDR3 DNA sequence: TGTGCCACCAGCAGGCCTCCGGGACGATCTACCGGGGAGCTGTTTTTT.

Ten or more counts support this clonotype. The rearrangement links TRBV6-2 or TRBV6-3 to TRBJ2-3; D not certain. CDR1 MNHEY and CDR2 SVGEGT come from the germline V gene. Deletions cut 0 bases from V and 1 base from J, with 11 bases between. The CDR3 spans 16 residues. CDR3 sequence (DNA): TGTGCCAGCAGTTACTCGACCCGGAGCCGCACAGATACGCAGTATTTT. Amino acid sequence: CASSYSTRSRTDTQYF.